Listed here are 17 T cell receptor beta chains from one sample, sequenced in a study of blood T cell repertoires in COVID-19. The table came from immunoSEQ multiplex PCR; TCRdb's copy has only in-frame clones and leaves some out. Among hundreds of thousands of clones listed, 85% to 90% were seen once. The source material was PBMCs or T cells enriched from blood (not recorded which). The receptors were sampled from a woman aged 18-29 years with acute COVID-19.

A single count supports this clone. The chain joins TRBV19 to TRBJ2-3, with 8 bases identical to TRBD1. This CDR3 region has 13 residues. The germline gives CDR1 LNHDA, CDR2 SQIVND (reference sequence). V shed 8 bases, J shed 1 base, and the junction held 2 bases outside the gene matches. This CDR3 reads CASSDRGTDTQYF. The CDR3 region has the DNA TGTGCCAGTTCGGACAGGGGCACAGATACGCAGTATTTT.

The CDR3 sequence is CASTNWGVNEQFF. The CDR3 bases are TGTGCCAGCACGAACTGGGGGGTCAATGAGCAGTTCTTC. The V call is TRBV27, the J call TRBJ2-1; TRBD2 is a possible D gene (6 bases). Trimming removed 7 bases at V and 6 bases at J, with 13 bases between. CDR3 length: 13 amino acids. CDR1 and CDR2 from the germline V gene are MNHEY and SMNVEV (reference sequence).

The rearrangement links TRBV6-1 to TRBJ1-6, with a possible D match to TRBD1 (6 bases). V lost 1 base and J 5 bases, leaving 9 bases between the germline ends. Per the germline V gene, CDR1 is MNHNS and CDR2 is SASEGT. This CDR3 has 15 amino acids. The chain's CDR3 is CASSEEQGNNSPLHF. CDR3 in DNA: TGTGCCAGCAGTGAAGAACAGGGAAATAATTCACCCCTCCACTTT.

Only a few counts were recorded for this clone. The chain carries TRBV5-5 and TRBJ2-7, with D maybe TRBD1 (6 bases). CDR1 SGHKS and CDR2 YYEKEE come from the germline V gene (reference sequence). V was cut by 2 bases and J by 3 bases, with 9 bases left in between. The CDR3 spans 13 residues. CDR3 sequence (DNA): TGTGCCAGCAGCTTACAACAGGGCTACGAGCAGTACTTC. It yields the protein CASSLQQGYEQYF.

The chain links TRBV11-2 to TRBJ1-1; D not resolved. This CDR3 has 14 amino acids. V was cut by 1 base and J by 2 bases, with 8 bases left in between. The germline V gene has CDR1 SGHAT and CDR2 FQNNGV. The CDR3 region is CASSLVGINTEAFF. The CDR3 DNA is TGTGCCAGCAGCTTAGTGGGCATAAACACTGAAGCTTTCTTT.

The J gene is TRBJ2-1, the V gene TRBV19, with D tentatively TRBD2 (5 bases). This CDR3 spans 16 amino acids. Germline loops: CDR1 LNHDA, CDR2 SQIVND (reference sequence). Trimming cost V 6 bases and J 5 bases, with 20 bases left between them. Here the CDR3 reads CASSITPRGPNNEQFF. In DNA form, the CDR3 reads TGTGCCAGTAGCATTACCCCTCGCGGGCCTAACAATGAGCAGTTCTTC.

The V call is TRBV6-6, the J call TRBJ1-6, with TRBD1 matching over 10 bases. CDR1 is MNHNY, CDR2 SVGAGI, per germline (reference sequence). This CDR3 comprises 17 residues. Trimming at V came to 5 bases and at J to 8 bases, leaving 12 bases not matched to a gene. CDR3 sequence (DNA): TGTGCCAGCAGTCGAACAGACCCCGGGACAGGGGATTCACCCCTCCACTTT. It is translated as CASSRTDPGTGDSPLHF.

This rearrangement joins TRBV18 to TRBJ2-3; 8 positions match TRBD2. Trimming took 2 bases from V and 1 from J; bases not matched to a gene: 8. The length of the CDR3 is 17 residues. Germline CDR1 reads KGHSH; CDR2 reads LQKENI. CDR3 residues: CASSPTGLGGGTDTQYF. CDR3 DNA: TGTGCCAGCTCACCAACGGGACTAGGCGGAGGCACAGATACGCAGTATTTT.

CDR3 in amino acids: CASSYGGPGGTEAFF. Here the CDR3 DNA reads TGTGCCAGCAGTTACGGGGGCCCGGGGGGAACTGAAGCTTTCTTT. The rearrangement links TRBV6-5 to TRBJ1-1, with a weak D call TRBD1 (6 bases). Germline CDR1 is MNHEY and CDR2 is SVGAGI. The CDR3 covers 15 residues. Trimming cost V 2 bases and J 5 bases, with 15 bases left between them.

V gene TRBV18 combines with J gene TRBJ1-2; 11 bases agree with TRBD1. There are 15 residues in the CDR3. Per germline, CDR1 KGHSH and CDR2 LQKENI. Losses at the gene ends were 0 bases for V and 7 bases for J; bases not matched to a gene: 4. Here the CDR3 reads CASSPPGQGVPGYTF. In DNA form, the CDR3 reads TGTGCCAGCTCACCACCGGGACAGGGGGTTCCTGGCTACACCTTC.

This clone appeared once. The chain combines TRBV27 with TRBJ2-5, with D perhaps TRBD1 (6 bases). The V gene lost 8 bases and the J gene lost 5 bases, with 21 bases spanning the gap. The CDR3 extends over 15 amino acids. Germline V gene data show CDR1 as MNHEY and CDR2 as SMNVEV (reference sequence). The CDR3 region has the DNA TGTGCCAGCGGCCCTCAGGGGTGGAATCATGAGACCCAGTACTTC. This encodes CASGPQGWNHETQYF.

DNA of the CDR3: TGTGCCAGCAGTGACTTGACAGGGGTGGGAAATGAGCAGTTCTTC. Protein product: CASSDLTGVGNEQFF. J is TRBJ2-1 and V is TRBV2; 8 nucleotides line up with TRBD1. The CDR3 sequence is 15 residues long. From germline, CDR1 is SNHLY and CDR2 FYNNEI. Unmatched junction bases numbered 8, after V lost 3 bases and J lost 7 bases.

The chain has TRBV4-2 and TRBJ1-1; D possibly corresponds to TRBD1 (6 bases). The CDR3 has 15 residues. Trimming pared 4 bases from V and 1 base from J, leaving 13 bases between. CDR1 and CDR2 (germline): LGHNA, YNFKEQ. In nucleotides, the CDR3 is TGTGCCAGCAGCCCCCGTGGACAGACGAACACTGAAGCTTTCTTT. Its translation is CASSPRGQTNTEAFF.

This chain links TRBV11-2 with TRBJ2-1; 7 positions agree with TRBD2. Germline CDR1 and CDR2: SGHAT and FQNNGV. The CDR3 loop spans 15 amino acids. J was trimmed by 2 bases and V by 5 bases; bases with no gene match: 6. CDR3 sequence (DNA): TGTGCCAGCAGCCCAGCGGGAAACACCTACAATGAGCAGTTCTTC. Protein sequence: CASSPAGNTYNEQFF.

This clone was observed once. The V gene is TRBV10-2, the J gene TRBJ1-2; D is perhaps TRBD1 (6 bases). The germline CDR1 and CDR2 sequences are WSHSY and SAAADI. The V gene lost 2 bases and the J gene lost 4 bases, with 11 bases spanning the gap. This CDR3 is built from 14 residues. CDR3 in amino acids: CASSETTGVYGYTF. The CDR3 DNA follows: TGCGCCAGCAGTGAGACGACAGGTGTCTATGGCTACACCTTC.

This clone was recorded once. The chain is built from TRBV5-8 and TRBJ2-5; D not resolved. Germline assignment: CDR1 SGHTS and CDR2 YDEGEE. V was cut by 2 bases and J by 2 bases, with 13 bases left in between. CDR3 size: 15 residues. The CDR3 is CASSLLVRRQETQYF. CDR3 bases: TGTGCCAGCAGCTTATTAGTTAGGCGGCAAGAGACCCAGTACTTC. The whole variable domain, filled in from reference TRBV5-8 and TRBJ2-5, reads EAGVTQSPTHLIKTRGQQATLRCSPISGHTSVYWYQQALGLGLQFLLWYDEGEERNRGNFPPRFSGRQFPNYSSELNVNALELEDSALYLCASSLLVRRQETQYFGPGTRLLVL.

This rearrangement joins TRBV5-1 to TRBJ1-5; tentatively, D is TRBD1 (5 bases). V lost 0 bases to trimming and J lost 3 bases, with 7 bases between them. CDR1 and CDR2 (germline): SGHRS, YFSETQ. This CDR3 spans 14 amino acids. The CDR3 spells CASSLAGDNQPQHF. Here the CDR3 DNA reads TGCGCCAGCAGCTTGGCGGGGGACAATCAGCCCCAGCATTTT.